This T cell receptor beta chain was recorded in a study of PD-L1 blockade in urothelial cancer. Turning to the study itself: Analyses were performed on blood at 3 weeks after treatment start (the second dose) and at 6 weeks.

The time point was: peripheral blood 6 weeks after treatment start. Each patient gave between 1 and 8 samples, pretreatment and on-treatment. Using immunoSEQ multiplex PCR, the repertoire was profiled, and TCRdb retains in-frame clones only, with some absent. This table has about 120,000 clones, 80% to 90% appearing once. The V gene's germline CDR1 is MNHEY and CDR2 SMNVEV (reference sequence). CDR3 length equals 13 residues. Deletions cut 2 bases from V and 6 bases from J, with 10 bases between. The TCR was taken from a man aged 55 to 70 with urothelial cancer. V is TRBV27 and J is TRBJ1-2; tentative D call: TRBD1 (6 bases). Sequences were derived from PBMCs, sampled around atezolizumab (anti-PD-L1) treatment. The CDR3, as DNA: TGTGCCAGCAGTTTAGGGCCAGGGGATGGCTACACCTTC. It codes for CASSLGPGDGYTF.